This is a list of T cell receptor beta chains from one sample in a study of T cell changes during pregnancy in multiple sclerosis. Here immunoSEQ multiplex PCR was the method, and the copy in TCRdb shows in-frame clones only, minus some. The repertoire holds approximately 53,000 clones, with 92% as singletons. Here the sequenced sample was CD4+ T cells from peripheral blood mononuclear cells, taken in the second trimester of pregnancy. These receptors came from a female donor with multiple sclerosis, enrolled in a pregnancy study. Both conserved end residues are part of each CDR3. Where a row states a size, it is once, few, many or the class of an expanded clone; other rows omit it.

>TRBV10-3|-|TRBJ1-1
CAISEYQEAEAFF
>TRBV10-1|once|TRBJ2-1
CASSETDRGQFF
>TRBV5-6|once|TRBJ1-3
CASSLGPQGNSGNTIYF
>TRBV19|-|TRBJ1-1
CASNTIRGGYTEAFF
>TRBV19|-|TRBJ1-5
CATNVVVSNQPQHF
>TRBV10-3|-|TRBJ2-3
CAISEFGTSDDTQYF
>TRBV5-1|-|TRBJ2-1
CASWEDGINEQFF
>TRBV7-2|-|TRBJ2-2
CASSRDPGSGWELFF
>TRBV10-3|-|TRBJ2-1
CATEISGGGDNEQFF
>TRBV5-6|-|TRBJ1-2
CASSKQGINGYTF
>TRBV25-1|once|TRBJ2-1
CASSVSGSRELEQFF
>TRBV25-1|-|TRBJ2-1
CASSEYRGAGGYNEQFF
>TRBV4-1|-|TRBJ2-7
CASSLGGQGMLGSSYEQYF
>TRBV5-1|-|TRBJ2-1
CASKIDLAGYNEQFF
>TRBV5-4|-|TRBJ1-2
CASSSTQGVRARYGYTF
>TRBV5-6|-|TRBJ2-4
CASTLPLAPVKNIQYF
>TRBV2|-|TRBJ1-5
CASREYQGALFGNQPQHF
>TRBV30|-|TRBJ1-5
CAWSEDRDQPQHF
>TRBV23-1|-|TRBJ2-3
CASLQAPPDTQYF
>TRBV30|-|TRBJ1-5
CAWTFPGIYQPQHF
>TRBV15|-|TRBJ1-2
CATSLTGAYGYTF
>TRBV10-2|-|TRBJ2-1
CASSDPGETGEQFF
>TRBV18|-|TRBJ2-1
CASSLTAGGAYNEQFF
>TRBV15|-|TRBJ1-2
CATSRVLLGTANYGYTF
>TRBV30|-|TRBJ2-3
CAWSVRGASTDTQYF
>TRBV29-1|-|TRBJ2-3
CSGGTTPSTDTQYF
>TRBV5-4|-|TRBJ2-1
CASGRGAGENEQFF
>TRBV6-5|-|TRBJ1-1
CASSYGQNTEAFF
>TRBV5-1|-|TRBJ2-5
CASSGGKETQYF
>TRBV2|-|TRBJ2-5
CAKQEIGETQYF
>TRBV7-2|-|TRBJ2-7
CASSTLGGEGSPYEQYF
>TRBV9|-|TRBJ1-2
CASSLTGQGYTF
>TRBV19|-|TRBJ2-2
CASRTLAGAGNTGELFF
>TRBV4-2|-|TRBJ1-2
CASSHHTRSRGGDYGYTF
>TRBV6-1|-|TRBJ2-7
CASSSSGGSYEQYF
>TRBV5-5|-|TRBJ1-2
CASSLGGVTNYGYTF
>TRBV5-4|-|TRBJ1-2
CASRPAPWGAGYTF
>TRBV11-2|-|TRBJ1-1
CASSLGHSGNTEAFF
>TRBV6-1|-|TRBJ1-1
CASSDIRGREAFF
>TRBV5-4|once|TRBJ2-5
CASSLAGGPSETQYF
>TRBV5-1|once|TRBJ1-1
CASSLVAPRTEAFF
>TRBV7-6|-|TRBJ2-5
CASSPTPGTSQETQYF
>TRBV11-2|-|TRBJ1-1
CATHPWGVRRTEAFF
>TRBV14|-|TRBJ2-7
CASSQYQPAGGKKQYF
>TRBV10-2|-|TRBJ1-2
CASSPSYSNYGYTF
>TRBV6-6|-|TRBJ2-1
CASSYERGSYNEQFF
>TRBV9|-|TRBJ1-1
CASSVSTGTEAFF
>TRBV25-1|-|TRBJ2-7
CASSLRTGGYEQYF
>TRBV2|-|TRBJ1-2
CASSYRDRDGYTF
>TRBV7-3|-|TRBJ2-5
CASSLPGRRGETQYF
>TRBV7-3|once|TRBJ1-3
CASSYSHGGNTIYF
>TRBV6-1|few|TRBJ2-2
CASSERTPGYTGELFF
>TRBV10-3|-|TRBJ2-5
CAISESVRGRETQYF
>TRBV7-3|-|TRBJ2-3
CASSSGGPPDTQYF
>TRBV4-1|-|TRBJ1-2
CASSPSRENYGYTF
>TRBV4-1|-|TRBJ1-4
CASSVPGIEKLFF